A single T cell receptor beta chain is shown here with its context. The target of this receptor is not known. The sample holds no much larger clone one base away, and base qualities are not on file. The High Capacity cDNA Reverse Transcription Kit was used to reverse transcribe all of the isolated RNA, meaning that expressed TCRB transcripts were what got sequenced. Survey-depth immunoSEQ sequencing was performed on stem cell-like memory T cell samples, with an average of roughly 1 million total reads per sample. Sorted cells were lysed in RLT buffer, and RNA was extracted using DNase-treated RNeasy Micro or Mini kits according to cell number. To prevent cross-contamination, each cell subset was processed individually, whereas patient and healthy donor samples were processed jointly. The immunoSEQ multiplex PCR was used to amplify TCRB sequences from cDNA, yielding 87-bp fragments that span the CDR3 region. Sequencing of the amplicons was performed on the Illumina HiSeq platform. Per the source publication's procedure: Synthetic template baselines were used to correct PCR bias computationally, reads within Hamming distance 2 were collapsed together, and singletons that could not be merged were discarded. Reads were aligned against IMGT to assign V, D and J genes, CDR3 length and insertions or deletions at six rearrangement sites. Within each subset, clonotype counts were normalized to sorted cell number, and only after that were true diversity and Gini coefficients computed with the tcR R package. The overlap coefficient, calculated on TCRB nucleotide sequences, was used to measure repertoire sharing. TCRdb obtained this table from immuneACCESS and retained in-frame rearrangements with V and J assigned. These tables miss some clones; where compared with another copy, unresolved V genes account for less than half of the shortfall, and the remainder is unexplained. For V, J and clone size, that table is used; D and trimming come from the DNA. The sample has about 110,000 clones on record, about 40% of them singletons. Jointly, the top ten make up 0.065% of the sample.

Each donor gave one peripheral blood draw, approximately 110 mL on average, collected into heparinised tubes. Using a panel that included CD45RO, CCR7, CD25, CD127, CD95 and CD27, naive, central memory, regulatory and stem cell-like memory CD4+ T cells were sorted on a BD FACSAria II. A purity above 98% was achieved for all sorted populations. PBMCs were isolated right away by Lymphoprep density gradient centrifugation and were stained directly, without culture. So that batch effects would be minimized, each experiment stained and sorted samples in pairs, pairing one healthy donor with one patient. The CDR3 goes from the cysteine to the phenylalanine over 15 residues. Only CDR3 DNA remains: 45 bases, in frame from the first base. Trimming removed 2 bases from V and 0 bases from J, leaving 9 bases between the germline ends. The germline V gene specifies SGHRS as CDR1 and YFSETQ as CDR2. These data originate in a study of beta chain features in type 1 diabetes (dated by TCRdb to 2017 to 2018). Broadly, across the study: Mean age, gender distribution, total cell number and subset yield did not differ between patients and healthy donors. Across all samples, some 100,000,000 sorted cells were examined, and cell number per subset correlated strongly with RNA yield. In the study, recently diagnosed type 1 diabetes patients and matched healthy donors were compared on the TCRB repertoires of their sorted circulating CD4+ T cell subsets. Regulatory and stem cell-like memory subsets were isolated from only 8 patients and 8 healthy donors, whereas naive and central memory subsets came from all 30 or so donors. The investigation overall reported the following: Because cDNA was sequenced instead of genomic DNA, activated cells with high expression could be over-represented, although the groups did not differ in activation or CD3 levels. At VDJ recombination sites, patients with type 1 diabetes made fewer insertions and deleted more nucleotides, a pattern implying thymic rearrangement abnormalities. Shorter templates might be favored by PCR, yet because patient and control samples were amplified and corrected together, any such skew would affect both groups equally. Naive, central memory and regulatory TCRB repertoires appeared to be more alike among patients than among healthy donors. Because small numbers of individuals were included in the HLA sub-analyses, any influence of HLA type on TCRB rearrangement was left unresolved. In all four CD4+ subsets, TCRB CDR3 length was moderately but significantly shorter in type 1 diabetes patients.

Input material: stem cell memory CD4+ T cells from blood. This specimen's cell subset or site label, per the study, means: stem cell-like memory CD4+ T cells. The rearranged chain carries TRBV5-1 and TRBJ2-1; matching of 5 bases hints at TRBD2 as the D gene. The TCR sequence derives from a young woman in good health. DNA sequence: TGCGCCAGCAGCTTTGGCGGGCGCTCCTACAATGAGCAGTTCTTC. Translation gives CASSFGGRSYNEQFF.